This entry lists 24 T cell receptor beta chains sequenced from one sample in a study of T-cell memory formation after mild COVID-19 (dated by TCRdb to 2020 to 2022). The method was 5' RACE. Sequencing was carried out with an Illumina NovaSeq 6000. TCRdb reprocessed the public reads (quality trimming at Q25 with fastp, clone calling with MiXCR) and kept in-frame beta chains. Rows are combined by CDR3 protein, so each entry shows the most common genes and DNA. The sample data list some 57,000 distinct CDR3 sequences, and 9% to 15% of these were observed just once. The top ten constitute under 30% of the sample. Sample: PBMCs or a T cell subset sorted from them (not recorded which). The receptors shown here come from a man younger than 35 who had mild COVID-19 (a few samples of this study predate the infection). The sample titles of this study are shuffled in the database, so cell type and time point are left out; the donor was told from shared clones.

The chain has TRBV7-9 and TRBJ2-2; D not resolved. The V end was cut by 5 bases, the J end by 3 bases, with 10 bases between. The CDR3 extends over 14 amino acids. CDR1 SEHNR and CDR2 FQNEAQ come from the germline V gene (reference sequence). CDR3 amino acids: CASSPRRHTGELFF. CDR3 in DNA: TGTGCCAGCAGCCCCAGGCGGCACACCGGGGAGCTGTTTTTT.

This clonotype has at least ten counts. The CDR3 DNA is TGTGCCAGCAGTTTAACTAGCGGGTACAATGAGCAGTTCTTC. It codes for CASSLTSGYNEQFF. The gene calls are TRBV12-3 or TRBV12-4 and TRBJ2-1, with 9 bases matching TRBD2. This CDR3 spans 14 amino acids. J lost 4 bases, V lost 2 bases, and 0 bases had no gene match.

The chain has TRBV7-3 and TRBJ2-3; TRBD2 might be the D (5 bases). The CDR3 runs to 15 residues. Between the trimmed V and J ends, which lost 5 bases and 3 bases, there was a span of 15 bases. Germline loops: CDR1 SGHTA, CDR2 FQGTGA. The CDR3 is CASSPTGIETDTQYF. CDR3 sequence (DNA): TGTGCCAGCAGCCCTACCGGGATTGAAACAGATACGCAGTATTTT.

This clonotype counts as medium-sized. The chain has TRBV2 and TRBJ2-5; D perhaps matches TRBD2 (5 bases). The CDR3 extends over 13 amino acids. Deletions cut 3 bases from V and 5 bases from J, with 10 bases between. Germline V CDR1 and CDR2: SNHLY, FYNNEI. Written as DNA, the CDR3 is TGTGCCAGCAGTGAGAGTCCGGGGGAGACCCAGTACTTC. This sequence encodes CASSESPGETQYF.

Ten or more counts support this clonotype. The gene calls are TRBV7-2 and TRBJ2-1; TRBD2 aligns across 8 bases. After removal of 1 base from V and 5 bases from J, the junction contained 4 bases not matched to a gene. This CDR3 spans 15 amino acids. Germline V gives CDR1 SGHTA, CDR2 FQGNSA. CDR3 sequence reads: CASSLVAGINNEQFF. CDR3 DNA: TGTGCCAGCAGCTTAGTAGCGGGGATCAACAATGAGCAGTTCTTC.

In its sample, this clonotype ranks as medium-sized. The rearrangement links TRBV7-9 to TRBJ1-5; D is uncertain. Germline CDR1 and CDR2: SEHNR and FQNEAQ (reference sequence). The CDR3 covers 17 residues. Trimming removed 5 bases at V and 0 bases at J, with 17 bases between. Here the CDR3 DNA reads TGTGCCAGCAGCCGTTACGAGGGCGGTTATAGCAATCAGCCCCAGCATTTT. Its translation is CASSRYEGGYSNQPQHF.

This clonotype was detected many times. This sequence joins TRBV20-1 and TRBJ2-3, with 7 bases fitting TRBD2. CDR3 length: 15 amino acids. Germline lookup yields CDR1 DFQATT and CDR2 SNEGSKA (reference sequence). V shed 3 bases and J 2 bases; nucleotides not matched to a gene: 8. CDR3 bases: TGCAGTGCTAGTACCGCTGCGGGGGTCACAGATACGCAGTATTTT. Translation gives CSASTAAGVTDTQYF.

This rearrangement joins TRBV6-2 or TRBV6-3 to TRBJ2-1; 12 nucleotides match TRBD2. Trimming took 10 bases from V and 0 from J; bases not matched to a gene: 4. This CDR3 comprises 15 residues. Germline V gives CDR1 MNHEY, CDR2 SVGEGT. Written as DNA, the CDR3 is TGTGCCAAGACTAGCGGGGGTATCTCCTACAATGAGCAGTTCTTC. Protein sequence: CAKTSGGISYNEQFF.

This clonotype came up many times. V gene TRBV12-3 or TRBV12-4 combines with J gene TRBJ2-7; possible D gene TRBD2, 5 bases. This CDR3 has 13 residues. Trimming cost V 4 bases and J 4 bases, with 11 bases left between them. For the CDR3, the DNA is TGTGCCAGCAGTTGGAGAAGGAGGTACGAGCAGTACTTC. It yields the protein CASSWRRRYEQYF.

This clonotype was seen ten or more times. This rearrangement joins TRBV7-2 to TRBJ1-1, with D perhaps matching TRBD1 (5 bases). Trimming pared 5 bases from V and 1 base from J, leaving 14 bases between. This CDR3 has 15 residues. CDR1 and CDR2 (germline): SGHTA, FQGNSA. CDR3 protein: CASSPGLAKNTEAFF. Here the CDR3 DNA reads TGTGCCAGCAGCCCGGGACTAGCAAAGAACACTGAAGCTTTCTTT.

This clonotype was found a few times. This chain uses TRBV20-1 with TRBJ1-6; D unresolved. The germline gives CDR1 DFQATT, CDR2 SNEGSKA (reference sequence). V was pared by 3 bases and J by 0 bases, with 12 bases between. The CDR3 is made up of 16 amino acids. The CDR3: CSASVRPSSYNSPLHF. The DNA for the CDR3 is TGCAGTGCTAGTGTCAGGCCGAGCTCCTATAATTCACCCCTCCACTTT.

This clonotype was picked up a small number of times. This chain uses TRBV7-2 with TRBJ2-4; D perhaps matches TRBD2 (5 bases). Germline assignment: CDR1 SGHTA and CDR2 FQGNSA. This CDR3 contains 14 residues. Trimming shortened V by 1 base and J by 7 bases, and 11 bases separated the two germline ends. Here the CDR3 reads CASSLGGRSNIQYF. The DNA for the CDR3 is TGTGCCAGCAGCTTAGGAGGGCGCTCGAACATTCAGTACTTC. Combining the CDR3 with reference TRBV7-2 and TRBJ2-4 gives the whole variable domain GAGVSQSPSNKVTEKGKDVELRCDPISGHTALYWYRQSLGQGLEFLIYFQGNSAPDKSGLPSDRFSAERTGGSVSTLTIQRTQQEDSAVYLCASSLGGRSNIQYFGAGTRLSVL.

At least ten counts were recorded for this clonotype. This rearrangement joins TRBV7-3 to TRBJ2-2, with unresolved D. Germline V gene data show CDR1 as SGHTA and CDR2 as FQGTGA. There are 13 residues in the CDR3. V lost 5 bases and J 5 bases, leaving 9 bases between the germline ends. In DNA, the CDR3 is TGTGCCAGCAGCCAGACGGGTACCGGGGAGCTGTTTTTT. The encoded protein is CASSQTGTGELFF.

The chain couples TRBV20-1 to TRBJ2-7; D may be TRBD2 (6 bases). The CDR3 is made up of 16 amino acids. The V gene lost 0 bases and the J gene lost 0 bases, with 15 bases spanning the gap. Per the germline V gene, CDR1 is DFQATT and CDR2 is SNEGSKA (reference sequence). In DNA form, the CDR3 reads TGCAGTGCTAGAGATCGGGGGACTTCCGGCTCCTACGAGCAGTACGTC. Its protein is CSARDRGTSGSYEQYV.

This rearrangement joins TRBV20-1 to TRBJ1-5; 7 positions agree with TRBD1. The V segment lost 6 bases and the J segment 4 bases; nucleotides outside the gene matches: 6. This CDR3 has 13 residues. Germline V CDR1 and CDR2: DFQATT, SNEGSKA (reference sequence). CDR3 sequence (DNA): TGCAGTGCGACCCGGGACAGAAATCAGCCCCAGCATTTT. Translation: CSATRDRNQPQHF.

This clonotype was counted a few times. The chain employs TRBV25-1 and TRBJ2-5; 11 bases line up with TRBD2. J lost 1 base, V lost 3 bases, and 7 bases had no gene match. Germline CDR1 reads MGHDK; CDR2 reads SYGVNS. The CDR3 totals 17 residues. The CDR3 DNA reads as TGTGCCAGCAGTGAGGGGACTAGCGGAAGACTCCAAGAGACCCAGTACTTC. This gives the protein CASSEGTSGRLQETQYF.

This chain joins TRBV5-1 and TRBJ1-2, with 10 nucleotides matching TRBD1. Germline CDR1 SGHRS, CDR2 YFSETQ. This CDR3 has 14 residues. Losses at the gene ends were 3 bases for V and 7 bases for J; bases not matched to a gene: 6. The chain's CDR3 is CASSSWGTGVGYTF. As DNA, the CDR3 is TGCGCCAGCAGCTCCTGGGGGACAGGGGTTGGCTACACCTTC. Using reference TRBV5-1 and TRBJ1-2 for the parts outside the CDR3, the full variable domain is KAGVTQTPRYLIKTRGQQVTLSCSPISGHRSVSWYQQTPGQGLQFLFEYFSETQRNKGNFPGRFSGRQFSNSRSEMNVSTLELGDSALYLCASSSWGTGVGYTFGSGTRLTVV.

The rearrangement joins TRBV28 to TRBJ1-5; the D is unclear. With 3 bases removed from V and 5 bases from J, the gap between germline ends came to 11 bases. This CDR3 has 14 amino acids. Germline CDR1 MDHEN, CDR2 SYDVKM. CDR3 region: CASSFVYSHQPQHF. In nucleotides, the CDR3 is TGTGCCAGCAGTTTTGTGTACTCCCATCAGCCCCAGCATTTT.

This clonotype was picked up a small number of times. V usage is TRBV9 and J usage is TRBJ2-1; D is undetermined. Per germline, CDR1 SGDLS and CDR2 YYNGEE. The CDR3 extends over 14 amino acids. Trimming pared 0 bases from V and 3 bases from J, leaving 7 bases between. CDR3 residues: CASSVEPGYNEQFF. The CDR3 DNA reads TGTGCCAGCAGCGTAGAACCCGGCTACAATGAGCAGTTCTTC.

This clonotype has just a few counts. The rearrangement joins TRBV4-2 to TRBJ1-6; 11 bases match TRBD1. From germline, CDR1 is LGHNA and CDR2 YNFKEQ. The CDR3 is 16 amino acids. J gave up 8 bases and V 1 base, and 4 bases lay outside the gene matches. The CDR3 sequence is CASSQGRDRGYSPLHF. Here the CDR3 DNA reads TGTGCCAGCAGCCAAGGCCGGGACAGGGGGTATTCACCCCTCCACTTT.

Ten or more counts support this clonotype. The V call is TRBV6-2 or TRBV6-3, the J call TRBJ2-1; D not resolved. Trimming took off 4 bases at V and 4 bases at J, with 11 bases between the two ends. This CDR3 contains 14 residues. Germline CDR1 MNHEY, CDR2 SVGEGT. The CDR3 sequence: CASSFEPEYNEQFF. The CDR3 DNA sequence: TGTGCCAGCAGTTTCGAACCGGAATACAATGAGCAGTTCTTC.

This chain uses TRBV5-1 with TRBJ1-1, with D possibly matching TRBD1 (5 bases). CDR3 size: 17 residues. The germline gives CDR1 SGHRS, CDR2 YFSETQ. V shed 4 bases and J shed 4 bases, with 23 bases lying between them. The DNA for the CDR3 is TGCGCCAGCAGCATCCTCGGGACTGAGGGTGGAGGCACTGAAGCTTTCTTT. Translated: CASSILGTEGGGTEAFF.

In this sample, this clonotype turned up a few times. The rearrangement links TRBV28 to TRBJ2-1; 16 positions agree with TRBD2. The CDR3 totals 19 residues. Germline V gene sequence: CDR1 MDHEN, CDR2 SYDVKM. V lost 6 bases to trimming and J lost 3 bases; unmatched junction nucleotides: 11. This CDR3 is CASSLPGLAGGPSYNEQFF. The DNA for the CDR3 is TGTGCCAGCAGCCTACCGGGACTAGCGGGGGGGCCTAGCTACAATGAGCAGTTCTTC.

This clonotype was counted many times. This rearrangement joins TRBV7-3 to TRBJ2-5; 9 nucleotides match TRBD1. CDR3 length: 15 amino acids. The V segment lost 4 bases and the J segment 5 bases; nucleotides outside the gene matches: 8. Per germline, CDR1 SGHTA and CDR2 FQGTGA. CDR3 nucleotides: TGTGCCAGCAGCTGGGGGGCGGGGACAGGGGAGACCCAGTACTTC. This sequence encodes CASSWGAGTGETQYF. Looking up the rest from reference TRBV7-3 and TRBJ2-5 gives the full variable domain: GAGVSQTPSNKVTEKGKYVELRCDPISGHTALYWYRQSLGQGPEFLIYFQGTGAADDSGLPNDRFFAVRPEGSVSTLKIQRTERGDSAVYLCASSWGAGTGETQYFGPGTRLLVL.